The 21 T cell receptor beta chains given below trace back to one sample, sequenced in a study of T-cell memory formation after mild COVID-19. In TCRdb, the 5' RACE reads were re-called with MiXCR into one record per CDR3 protein. The profile shows over 500,000 distinct CDR3 sequences, approximately 15% of them singletons. Sample: PBMCs or a T cell subset sorted from them (not recorded which). All receptors derive from an adult woman who had mild COVID-19 (a few samples of this study predate the infection). Cell type and time point are not known.

This clonotype was seen a handful of times. V is TRBV5-1 and J is TRBJ1-2; a weak D match, TRBD1 (5 bases). The CDR3 has 14 residues. With 0 bases removed from V and 7 bases from J, the gap between germline ends came to 13 bases. Germline CDR1 reads SGHRS; CDR2 reads YFSETQ. The CDR3 region is CASSLEGTSVGYTF. CDR3 nucleotides: TGCGCCAGCAGCTTGGAGGGGACGTCGGTTGGCTACACCTTC.

This clonotype was seen more than once but under ten times. The gene calls are TRBV4-2 and TRBJ1-1; weak D call: TRBD1 (6 bases). With 3 bases removed from V and 4 bases from J, the gap between germline ends came to 21 bases. Germline V lookup: CDR1 LGHNA, CDR2 YNFKEQ. The CDR3 spans 17 residues. The DNA of the CDR3 is TGTGCCAGCAGCCAGCAACAGGGAGGTTCGGGGACCACTGAAGCTTTCTTT. Protein: CASSQQQGGSGTTEAFF.

The V and J genes are TRBV20-1 and TRBJ2-3, with no clear D. V was clipped by 1 base and J by 1 base, with 6 bases between them. The germline gives CDR1 DFQATT, CDR2 SNEGSKA (reference sequence). The CDR3 is 13 amino acids. DNA of the CDR3: TGCAGTGCTAGAGGACGGGGCACAGATACGCAGTATTTT. It encodes CSARGRGTDTQYF.

This clonotype was found a few times. This chain links TRBV29-1 with TRBJ1-2, with D possibly being TRBD1 (5 bases). Trimming shortened V by 3 bases and J by 2 bases, and 13 bases separated the two germline ends. The CDR3 is 14 amino acids. From germline, CDR1 is SQVTM and CDR2 ANQGSEA. This CDR3 reads CSVDVVPGNYGYTF. The CDR3 DNA reads TGCAGCGTTGACGTAGTCCCAGGGAACTATGGCTACACCTTC.

This clonotype has a handful of counts. In DNA form, the CDR3 reads TGTGCCAGCAGCTTAGATCGGACACTGTACAATGAGCAGTTCTTC. Translation gives CASSLDRTLYNEQFF. The gene calls are TRBV11-2 and TRBJ2-1, with D perhaps matching TRBD1 (5 bases). V lost 0 bases, J lost 4 bases, and 10 bases lay in between. CDR1 and CDR2 (germline): SGHAT, FQNNGV. The CDR3 contains 15 residues.

This rearrangement joins TRBV7-3 to TRBJ2-6; 7 bases align to TRBD1. V lost 4 bases to trimming and J lost 0 bases; unmatched junction nucleotides: 12. CDR3 size: 19 residues. Germline V gene sequence: CDR1 SGHTA, CDR2 FQGTGA. The CDR3 region is CASSSLGDSNPSGANVLTF. The CDR3 DNA reads TGTGCCAGCAGCTCCCTAGGGGACAGTAACCCCTCTGGGGCCAACGTCCTGACTTTC.

The rearrangement uses TRBV7-2 and TRBJ2-1; D may correspond to TRBD1 or TRBD2 (6 bases each). V lost 5 bases and J 6 bases, leaving 26 bases between the germline ends. Germline CDR1 reads SGHTA; CDR2 reads FQGNSA. The CDR3 has 18 amino acids. CDR3 nucleotide sequence: TGTGCCAGCAGCCTACAAGGGGGGTCCGTGACTAGTACCAATGAGCAGTTCTTC. Its translation is CASSLQGGSVTSTNEQFF.

This clonotype was seen many times. This sequence joins TRBV7-9 and TRBJ1-1, with TRBD1 as a possible D gene (5 bases). The germline V gene encodes CDR1 SEHNR and CDR2 FQNEAQ (reference sequence). The CDR3 has 13 residues. Trimming shortened V by 1 base and J by 4 bases, and 7 bases separated the two germline ends. The CDR3 DNA reads TGTGCCAGCAGCTTAGGGGGCTTCACTGAAGCTTTCTTT. Residues: CASSLGGFTEAFF.

The chain employs TRBV18 and TRBJ2-7; D tentatively fits TRBD1 or TRBD2 (5 bases each). In germline, CDR1 is KGHSH, CDR2 LQKENI. CDR3 size: 18 residues. With 0 bases removed from V and 1 base from J, the gap between germline ends came to 19 bases. The CDR3 protein is CASSPPTGTHVPSYEQYF. CDR3 nucleotide sequence: TGTGCCAGCTCACCACCAACCGGGACGCACGTCCCTTCCTACGAGCAGTACTTC.

CDR3 in DNA: TGTGCCAGCACCCACCGTTCAGCGGGGGGGCCAAGAACCGGGGAGCTGTTTTTT. Its translation is CASTHRSAGGPRTGELFF. The rearrangement joins TRBV7-9 to TRBJ2-2; 10 nucleotides line up with TRBD2. The CDR3 length is 18 residues. CDR1 is SEHNR, CDR2 FQNEAQ, per germline (reference sequence). V shed 7 bases and J 5 bases; nucleotides not matched to a gene: 16.

At least ten counts were recorded for this clonotype. The chain uses TRBV7-6 and TRBJ2-1, with 10 bases fitting TRBD2. The CDR3 covers 15 residues. Germline V CDR1 and CDR2: SGHVS, FNYEAQ. The junction had 0 bases not matched to a gene; V was cut back by 2 bases and J by 2 bases. CDR3 sequence (DNA): TGTGCCAGCAGCTTAAGCGGGGGGGCCTACAATGAGCAGTTCTTC. It specifies CASSLSGGAYNEQFF. The variable domain in full, with the rest retrieved from reference TRBV7-6 and TRBJ2-1, is GAGVSQSPRYKVTKRGQDVALRCDPISGHVSLYWYRQALGQGPEFLTYFNYEAQQDKSGLPNDRFSAERPEGSISTLTIQRTEQRDSAMYRCASSLSGGAYNEQFFGPGTRLTVL.

This clonotype was counted at least ten times. The chain employs TRBV4-1 and TRBJ1-1, with TRBD1 matching 7 bases. Germline loops: CDR1 MGHRA, CDR2 YSYEKL. This CDR3 region has 15 residues. V was clipped by 1 base and J by 6 bases; unmatched bases: 8. The CDR3 reads CASSQGEGRGAEAFF. The CDR3 nucleotides are TGCGCCAGCAGCCAAGGAGAGGGCAGGGGGGCTGAAGCTTTCTTT.

The rearrangement uses TRBV6-2 or TRBV6-3 and TRBJ2-7; D remains ambiguous. Germline CDR1 and CDR2: MNHEY and SVGEGT. With 8 bases removed from V and 8 bases from J, the gap between germline ends came to 13 bases. This CDR3 contains 11 residues. The CDR3 DNA reads as TGTGCCAGCGGGTGGGGTGTGCAGCAGTACTTC. This translates into CASGWGVQQYF.

There are a few counts of this clonotype. The CDR3 region is CASSPSGGATGELFF. As DNA, the CDR3 is TGTGCCAGCAGTCCTAGCGGGGGGGCGACCGGGGAGCTGTTTTTT. The V gene is TRBV7-3, the J gene TRBJ2-2; 12 bases line up with TRBD2. V shed 6 bases, J shed 5 bases, and the junction held 4 bases outside the gene matches. Per germline, CDR1 SGHTA and CDR2 FQGTGA. CDR3 size: 15 residues.

The V gene is TRBV7-9, the J gene TRBJ2-1; the match to TRBD2 covers 13 bases. The CDR3 is made up of 14 amino acids. Germline CDR1 and CDR2: SEHNR and FQNEAQ (reference sequence). With V trimmed by 6 bases and J by 8 bases, 4 bases remained unmatched. CDR3 DNA: TGTGCCAGCAGAACTAGCGGGGGGGCCGATGAGCAGTTCTTC. Translation: CASRTSGGADEQFF.

This clonotype was seen at least ten times. The gene calls are TRBV20-1 and TRBJ2-7; 8 nucleotides agree with TRBD1. J lost 2 bases, V lost 3 bases, and 6 bases had no gene match. The CDR3 spans 14 residues. Germline V gene lookup returns CDR1 DFQATT and CDR2 SNEGSKA (reference sequence). The CDR3 coding sequence is TGCAGTGCTAGGGGGGACAGGCTGACCTACGAGCAGTACTTC. It translates to CSARGDRLTYEQYF.

V usage is TRBV4-1 and J usage is TRBJ2-1; 12 bases are shared with TRBD1. This CDR3 is 17 amino acids long. V lost 1 base and J lost 10; bases outside the gene matches: 11. Germline loops: CDR1 MGHRA, CDR2 YSYEKL. The CDR3 here is CASSQGPGQGARSEQFF. In DNA, the CDR3 is TGCGCCAGCAGCCAAGGCCCGGGACAGGGGGCGAGGTCGGAGCAGTTCTTC.

A single count supports this clonotype. The DNA for the CDR3 is TGCAGTGCTATATGGGGGGGCTACGAGCAGTACTTC. Translating gives CSAIWGGYEQYF. The chain is built from TRBV20-1 and TRBJ2-7, with 7 bases aligning to TRBD2. The CDR3 has 12 residues. V shed 4 bases and J 3 bases; nucleotides not matched to a gene: 3. Germline-derived CDR1 and CDR2 are DFQATT and SNEGSKA (reference sequence).

This clonotype was observed a handful of times. The genes are TRBV6-2 or TRBV6-3 and TRBJ2-1, with no clear D. The V end was cut by 0 bases, the J end by 7 bases, with 7 bases between. This CDR3 is built from 13 residues. Germline loops: CDR1 MNHEY, CDR2 SVGEGT. The chain's CDR3 is CASSYSVMNEQFF. CDR3 in DNA: TGTGCCAGCAGTTACTCTGTGATGAATGAGCAGTTCTTC.

The genes are TRBV12-3 or TRBV12-4 and TRBJ1-1; no firm D call. CDR3 size: 14 residues. The ends were cut back, 2 bases at V and 5 bases at J, with 12 bases in the middle. The DNA for the CDR3 is TGTGCCAGCAGTTTATCTGGGTTCTGGACTGAAGCTTTCTTT. Protein sequence: CASSLSGFWTEAFF.

The gene calls are TRBV4-1 and TRBJ2-2; 7 nucleotides match TRBD1. The CDR3 extends over 20 amino acids. Germline V CDR1 and CDR2: MGHRA, YSYEKL. After removal of 1 base from V and 1 base from J, the junction contained 15 bases not matched to a gene. The CDR3 sequence is CASSQVVLDRAHGNTGELFF. The CDR3 DNA sequence: TGCGCCAGCAGCCAAGTGGTCCTCGACAGGGCCCACGGGAACACCGGGGAGCTGTTTTTT.